The 23 T cell receptor beta chains given below trace back to one sample, sequenced in a study of T cells after yellow fever vaccination (dated by TCRdb to between 2018 and 2020). Read against the paper, the sample's treatment or condition label means: live attenuated yellow fever vaccine strain. Library preparation was by 5' RACE. The instrument was an Illumina HiSeq 2500. TCRdb handled the public reads itself, with Q25 trimming in fastp and clone calling in MiXCR, and kept productive beta chains. Rows with a matching CDR3 protein are joined into one entry that keeps the most common DNA and genes. Here the sample has 200,000 to 300,000 distinct CDR3 sequences; roughly 6.8% occur a single time. The ten largest clones add up to more than 0.85% of the sample. The sequenced sample was CD4+ T cells sorted from PBMCs, obtained on the day of the yellow fever booster vaccination. These receptors all stem from a man aged 25-40 years who received the YFV17D yellow fever vaccine.

The gene calls are TRBV5-1 and TRBJ1-4, with D unresolved. The V gene lost 0 bases and the J gene lost 4 bases, with 7 bases spanning the gap. Germline-derived CDR1 and CDR2 are SGHRS and YFSETQ. The CDR3 has 14 residues. The CDR3 DNA sequence: TGCGCCAGCAGCTTGGACCCGATTAATGAAAAACTGTTTTTT. Translation: CASSLDPINEKLFF. Together with reference TRBV5-1 and TRBJ1-4, the CDR3 gives the full variable domain: KAGVTQTPRYLIKTRGQQVTLSCSPISGHRSVSWYQQTPGQGLQFLFEYFSETQRNKGNFPGRFSGRQFSNSRSEMNVSTLELGDSALYLCASSLDPINEKLFFGSGTQLSVL.

The V gene is TRBV19, the J gene TRBJ2-1, with 7 bases lining up with TRBD1. V lost 5 bases to trimming and J lost 10 bases; unmatched junction nucleotides: 14. This CDR3 spans 15 amino acids. CDR1 and CDR2 from the germline V gene are LNHDA and SQIVND (reference sequence). CDR3 nucleotides: TGTGCCAGTAGTTCGTCGGGACAGCATATGGGCGAGCAGTTCTTC. As protein: CASSSSGQHMGEQFF.

For the CDR3, the DNA is TGTGCCAGCAGCGTCTCAACGGGACGGATGAACACCGGGGAGCTGTTTTTT. It encodes CASSVSTGRMNTGELFF. The chain uses TRBV9 and TRBJ2-2; D may match TRBD1 or TRBD2 (5 bases each). V was trimmed by 2 bases and J by 1 base, leaving 15 bases between them. The CDR3 is 17 residues long. Germline CDR1 is SGDLS and CDR2 is YYNGEE.

This clonotype was detected ten times or more. The V call is TRBV5-1, the J call TRBJ1-1; 7 bases are a match to TRBD1. The CDR3 consists of 15 residues. Germline CDR1 reads SGHRS; CDR2 reads YFSETQ. After removal of 0 bases from V and 6 bases from J, the junction contained 8 bases not matched to a gene. CDR3 sequence: CASSLAAGDSAEAFF. In DNA form, the CDR3 reads TGCGCCAGCAGCTTGGCGGCAGGGGACAGCGCTGAAGCTTTCTTT.

On this clonotype: Likely a read error: the CDR3 ends without its conserved phenylalanine or tryptophan. This sequence joins TRBV20-1 and TRBJ2-3; D might be TRBD2 (5 bases). The ends were cut back, 2 bases at V and 1 base at J, with 13 bases in the middle. Looked up from germline, CDR1 is DFQATT and CDR2 is SNEGSKA (reference sequence). The CDR3 loop spans 15 amino acids. CDR3 in amino acids: CSARPRYSGTDTQYS. The CDR3 nucleotides are TGCAGTGCTAGACCCCGGTATAGCGGCACAGATACGCAGTATTCT.

The V and J genes are TRBV18 and TRBJ2-7, with TRBD1 matching over 9 bases. V gave up 2 bases and J gave up 3 bases; unmatched junction bases: 8. This CDR3 has 16 residues. Germline V gives CDR1 KGHSH, CDR2 LQKENI. The CDR3: CASSPRGQGGDYEQYF. The CDR3 coding sequence is TGTGCCAGCTCACCAAGGGGACAGGGCGGGGACTACGAGCAGTACTTC. The variable domain in full, with the rest retrieved from reference TRBV18 and TRBJ2-7, is NAGVMQNPRHLVRRRGQEARLRCSPMKGHSHVYWYRQLPEEGLKFMVYLQKENIIDESGMPKERFSAEFPKEGPSILRIQQVVRGDSAAYFCASSPRGQGGDYEQYFGPGTRLTVT.

This clonotype was found many times. J is TRBJ2-7 and V is TRBV5-5; 9 positions agree with TRBD2. The junction had 13 bases not matched to a gene; V was cut back by 3 bases and J by 6 bases. CDR1 and CDR2 from the germline V gene are SGHKS and YYEKEE (reference sequence). This CDR3 spans 16 amino acids. The chain's CDR3 is CASSSRSASGRSEQYF. CDR3 in DNA: TGTGCCAGCAGCTCTCGGAGTGCGAGCGGGAGGAGCGAGCAGTACTTC.

This rearrangement joins TRBV19 to TRBJ2-5; TRBD2 matches 13 bases. J gave up 2 bases and V 5 bases, and 2 bases lay outside the gene matches. Germline V gene data show CDR1 as LNHDA and CDR2 as SQIVND (reference sequence). The CDR3 runs to 15 residues. The CDR3: CASSSGLAGQETQYF. The CDR3 DNA follows: TGTGCCAGTAGTTCGGGACTAGCGGGACAAGAGACCCAGTACTTC.

The chain joins TRBV5-6 to TRBJ2-7; TRBD1 aligns across 9 bases. V was pared by 0 bases and J by 2 bases, with 9 bases of the junction left unmatched. The CDR3 runs to 17 residues. Looked up from germline, CDR1 is SGHDT and CDR2 is YYEEEE. The CDR3 DNA is TGTGCCAGCAGCTTGGACAGGGGGCCTCTCTTCACCTACGAGCAGTACTTC. This sequence encodes CASSLDRGPLFTYEQYF.

There are many counts of this clonotype. The CDR3 sequence is CASGLWGSSGNTIYF. DNA of the CDR3: TGTGCCAGCGGCTTGTGGGGAAGCTCTGGAAACACCATATATTTT. The J gene is TRBJ1-3, the V gene TRBV28; D unclear. This CDR3 spans 15 amino acids. Germline-derived CDR1 and CDR2 are MDHEN and SYDVKM. V was cut by 8 bases and J by 0 bases, with 14 bases left in between.

In this sample, this clonotype turned up many times. The chain employs TRBV20-1 and TRBJ2-2; 9 nucleotides align to TRBD1. Trimming cost V 5 bases and J 4 bases; bases outside gene matches: 8. In germline, CDR1 is DFQATT, CDR2 SNEGSKA (reference sequence). The length of the CDR3 is 15 residues. This CDR3 is CSALPGQGPTGELFF. The CDR3 region has the DNA TGCAGTGCTTTGCCGGGACAGGGACCCACCGGGGAGCTGTTTTTT.

This clonotype was seen ten or more times. The chain couples TRBV5-5 to TRBJ2-2, with D perhaps assigned TRBD1 or TRBD2 (5 bases each). Trimming pared 5 bases from V and 6 bases from J, leaving 14 bases between. Germline CDR1 is SGHKS and CDR2 is YYEKEE (reference sequence). The length of the CDR3 is 14 residues. CDR3 loop: CASRVGTSAGELFF. CDR3 bases: TGTGCCAGCAGAGTAGGGACCTCCGCCGGGGAGCTGTTTTTT.

The chain employs TRBV24-1 and TRBJ2-3; no definite D call. This CDR3 comprises 14 residues. With 4 bases removed from V and 2 bases from J, the gap between germline ends came to 9 bases. The germline CDR1 and CDR2 sequences are KGHDR and SFDVKD. The DNA for the CDR3 is TGTGCCACCAGTGACTGGAGATTCACAGATACGCAGTATTTT. This gives the protein CATSDWRFTDTQYF.

The gene calls are TRBV11-1 and TRBJ2-6; perhaps TRBD1 as D (6 bases). Germline CDR1 SGHAT, CDR2 FQDESV (reference sequence). This CDR3 spans 18 amino acids. With 5 bases removed from V and 0 bases from J, the gap between germline ends came to 17 bases. The CDR3 here is CASSLPQGTDSGANVLTF. The CDR3 DNA reads TGTGCCAGCAGCCTACCACAGGGAACGGACTCTGGGGCCAACGTCCTGACTTTC.

This clonotype has at least ten counts. The genes are TRBV6-2 or TRBV6-3 and TRBJ1-5; D perhaps matches TRBD1 (6 bases). Trimming removed 6 bases from V and 4 bases from J, with 10 bases in between. The CDR3 has 13 residues. Germline V CDR1 and CDR2: MNHEY, SVGEGT. The CDR3 sequence: CASRWTENQPQHF. The CDR3, as DNA: TGTGCCAGCAGGTGGACAGAAAATCAGCCCCAGCATTTT.

The genes are TRBV20-1 and TRBJ2-5, with 8 bases identical to TRBD2. The CDR3 runs 16 residues. The trim removed 0 bases at V and 5 bases at J, leaving 11 bases unmatched. Germline loops: CDR1 DFQATT, CDR2 SNEGSKA (reference sequence). DNA for the CDR3: TGCAGTGCTAGAGAACCGGCGGGAGGCGATCGGGAGACCCAGTACTTC. Residues: CSAREPAGGDRETQYF.

This clonotype showed up just a few times. A read error is possible here, since a much larger clone lies one base away. The chain uses TRBV12-3 or TRBV12-4 and TRBJ2-5; 7 bases line up with TRBD2. Trimming cost V 8 bases and J 13 bases; bases outside gene matches: 13. The CDR3 runs 12 residues. The CDR3 DNA is TGTGCCAGCGGAAACCGGGACTATGCTTCGTACTTC. It encodes CASGNRDYASYF.

This clonotype was picked up many times. This sequence joins TRBV20-1 and TRBJ1-2, with D perhaps matching TRBD1 (5 bases). The CDR3 spans 11 residues. Germline V lookup: CDR1 DFQATT, CDR2 SNEGSKA (reference sequence). Trimming pared 3 bases from V and 6 bases from J, leaving 8 bases between. In nucleotides, the CDR3 is TGCAGTGCTAGTGTACAGGATGGCTACACCTTC. Residues: CSASVQDGYTF.

This clonotype has only a few counts. The chain combines TRBV14 with TRBJ2-1, with TRBD2 matching over 10 bases. Germline trimming cut 3 bases from V and 7 bases from J; bases unmatched to any gene: 9. Germline V CDR1 and CDR2: SGHDN, FVKESK. CDR3 length: 16 residues. Here the CDR3 DNA reads TGTGCCAGCAGCCACCGCCGGACTAGCGGACTTAATGAGCAGTTCTTC. Translated: CASSHRRTSGLNEQFF. Looking up the rest from reference TRBV14 and TRBJ2-1 gives the full variable domain: EAGVTQFPSHSVIEKGQTVTLRCDPISGHDNLYWYRRVMGKEIKFLLHFVKESKQDESGMPNNRFLAERTGGTYSTLKVQPAELEDSGVYFCASSHRRTSGLNEQFFGPGTRLTVL.

This clonotype was found many times. The rearrangement joins TRBV4-3 to TRBJ2-1, with TRBD2 matching 8 bases. V shed 4 bases, J shed 8 bases, and the junction held 10 bases outside the gene matches. Germline CDR1 and CDR2: LGHNA and YSLEER. The CDR3 extends over 15 amino acids. The CDR3 DNA sequence: TGCGCCAGCAGCCGTTTAGCGGGGTCCTTGGATGAGCAGTTCTTC. Protein sequence: CASSRLAGSLDEQFF.

This clonotype came up many times. This chain connects TRBV11-2 to TRBJ2-1; D not certain. V gave up 4 bases and J gave up 8 bases, with 15 bases separating them. The CDR3 spans 14 residues. CDR1 SGHAT and CDR2 FQNNGV come from the germline V gene. In DNA form, the CDR3 reads TGTGCCAGCAGCTCAACGCTAGGCTGGGATGAGCAGTTCTTC. Encoded protein: CASSSTLGWDEQFF.

The V gene is TRBV27, the J gene TRBJ2-7; D is perhaps TRBD2 (5 bases). Germline CDR1 is MNHEY and CDR2 is SMNVEV (reference sequence). The CDR3 is 12 amino acids. V dropped 2 bases and J dropped 6 bases, with 8 bases sitting between them. CDR3 loop: CASSLLGGEQYF. In nucleotides, the CDR3 is TGTGCCAGCAGTTTACTCGGAGGCGAGCAGTACTTC.

This clonotype came up many times. A junction end diverges from the germline sequence, so it may reflect a read error. The V and J genes are TRBV12-3 or TRBV12-4 and TRBJ2-1; TRBD2 is a possible D gene (6 bases). This CDR3 is built from 11 residues. This CDR3 is CASSLGGEQFF. The CDR3 nucleotides read TGCGCCAGCAGCTTGGGAGGTGAGCAGTTCTTC.